The TCR beta chain described here comes from a study of somatic mutations in cytotoxic T cells in rheumatoid arthritis. Study results and limitations: Antigenic targets recognized by the expanded CD8+ clones remained undetermined. The largest CD8+ clone made up over 20% of CD8+ cells in about an eighth of the 65 patients.

Positive magnetic bead selection isolated CD4+ and CD8+ cells, and flow cytometry checked purity. Sequencing used immunoSEQ multiplex PCR; TCRdb keeps in-frame clones, though not all of them. The repertoire holds 15,000 to 20,000 clones, less than 90% seen once, with around 9.3% in the top ten. Notes on this clone: Its antigen is unidentified.

The receptor comes from an adult with rheumatoid arthritis. Source material: CD8+ T cells sorted from blood.

The CDR3 spells CASSSRPYEQYF. DNA of the CDR3: TGTGCCAGCAGTTCTCGCCCCTACGAGCAGTACTTC. The rearrangement joins TRBV6-5 to TRBJ2-7, with unresolved D. The CDR3 spans 12 residues. The V gene's germline CDR1 is MNHEY and CDR2 SVGAGI. With 4 bases removed from V and 2 bases from J, the gap between germline ends came to 6 bases.